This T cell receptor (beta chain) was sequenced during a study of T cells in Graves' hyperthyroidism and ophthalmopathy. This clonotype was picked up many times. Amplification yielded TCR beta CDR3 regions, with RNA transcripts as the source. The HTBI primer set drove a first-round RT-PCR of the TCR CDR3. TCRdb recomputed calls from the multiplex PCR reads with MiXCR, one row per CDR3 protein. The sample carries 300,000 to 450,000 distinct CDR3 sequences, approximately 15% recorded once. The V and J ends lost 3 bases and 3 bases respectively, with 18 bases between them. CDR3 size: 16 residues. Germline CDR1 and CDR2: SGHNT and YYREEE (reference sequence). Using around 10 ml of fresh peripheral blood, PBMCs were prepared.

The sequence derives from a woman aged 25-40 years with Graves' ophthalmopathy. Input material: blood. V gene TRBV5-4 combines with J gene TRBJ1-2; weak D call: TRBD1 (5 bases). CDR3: CASSSQDDSLYYGYTF. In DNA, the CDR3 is TGTGCCAGCAGCTCCCAAGATGACAGCCTATACTATGGCTACACCTTC.